This T cell receptor (beta chain) was identified in a study of blood T cell repertoires in COVID-19. The count of this clone is one. Libraries were prepared by immunoSEQ multiplex PCR; TCRdb keeps only in-frame clonotypes and omits some of them. The sample comprises nearly 200,000 clones, just under 85% of which are singletons, and under 0.95% rests with the top ten. V gave up 5 bases and J gave up 2 bases, with 10 bases separating them. CDR3 length: 14 residues. CDR1 is SNHLY, CDR2 FYNNEI, per germline. The source material was peripheral blood. The J gene is TRBJ1-5, the V gene TRBV2; D call uncertain. This clonotype originated in a man between 60 and 70 years old with COVID-19, enrolled during active disease. Written as DNA, the CDR3 is TGTGCCAGCAGTAGTGAGATGGGCAATCAGCCCCAGCATTTT. This sequence encodes CASSSEMGNQPQHF.